This paragraph covers one T cell receptor (beta chain) sequence. The protocol was immunoSEQ multiplex PCR, while the TCRdb copy is restricted to in-frame clones and leaves out a portion. The sample consists of fewer than 90,000 clones, about 87% of them appearing once. The sample is drawn from a study of control samples from healthy donors and cancer patients. Looked up from germline, CDR1 is SGHRS and CDR2 is YFSETQ. V lost 3 bases, J lost 2 bases, and 7 bases stayed unmatched. This CDR3 has 15 amino acids. The chain couples TRBV5-1 to TRBJ1-2; 7 bases map to TRBD1. Sequencing used blood. This sequence originates from a middle-aged man in good health. CDR3 protein: CASSSGQPPNYGYTF. The DNA of the CDR3 is TGCGCCAGCAGCTCGGGACAGCCCCCAAACTATGGCTACACCTTC.